The present TCR beta chain was sequenced within a study of blood T cell repertoires in COVID-19 (dated by TCRdb to 2018 to 2020). As for the study more broadly: Collaborator samples came from the United States, Italy and Spain and covered acute and convalescent phases of COVID-19. HLA class I and class II types, where available, came from metadata supplied by the sample provider rather than from assay-based typing. Samples came from the ongoing ImmuneRACE study (first 160 participants) plus 1,254 subjects from 6 global collaborators. The material from the prospective study consisted of cDNA or gDNA derived from T cells, B-cell-depleted T cells, or PBMCs. The dataset comprised deeply sampled blood TCRbeta repertoires from subjects exposed to, actively infected with, or recovered from COVID-19. Nearly every sample came with metadata listing a de-identified subject ID, COVID-19 status, age in years and sex. The repertoires were released in a freely available public database intended as a resource for research on the immune response to SARS-CoV-2. Results and caveats for the whole study, not just this receptor: The amount of clinical and demographic metadata varied by source and participant and was provided uncurated.

V is pared back by 1 base and J by 7 bases, with 9 bases lying between the germline termini. CDR1 and CDR2, per the germline V gene (reference sequence), are SGHKS and YYEKEE. From the cysteine through the phenylalanine, the CDR3 covers 13 amino acids. Kept here is only the CDR3 DNA, which spans 39 bases and is read in frame from base 1. With respect to this clone: The antigen this receptor binds is unknown. Base-call qualities are not available, and no considerably larger clone is one nucleotide away.

TCRbeta CDR3 regions were amplified from genomic DNA using the immunoSEQ Assay, a bias-controlled multiplex PCR. Per the source publication's procedure: Nucleated cell counts per sample were estimated from amplification of reference gene primers within the assay. To quantify the absolute abundance of each unique TCRbeta CDR3 rearrangement, sequence reads were collapsed and filtered. Productive Simpson clonality was computed per sample as the square root of Simpson's diversity index over productive rearrangements. Held by TCRdb, this immuneACCESS table contains in-frame sequences only and omits some clones. Under half of the omission traces to an unresolved V gene where checked; the cause of the rest is unknown. V, J and clone size are taken as reported in that table, and D and trimming were inferred from the DNA itself. Counted in this sample were approximately 130,000 clones; around four fifths of them appeared once. The ten largest clones capture over 10% of the sample.

The collaborating institutions used their own protocols to collect whole blood in K2EDTA tubes. Collaborator samples were shipped for TCRbeta analysis as frozen whole blood, isolated PBMCs, or DNA extracted from either sample type. The sequence links TRBV5-5 to TRBJ2-4; the D gene cannot be resolved reliably. What was sequenced was peripheral blood. The receptor comes from a human donor in a cohort sampled during active COVID-19. The sequenced DNA: TGTGCCAGCAGCTTGTTAACAGTTAACATTCAGTACTTC. Its translation reads: CASSLLTVNIQYF. With the portions outside the CDR3 filled from the reference TRBV5-5 and TRBJ2-4 genes, the complete variable region becomes DAGVTQSPTHLIKTRGQQVTLRCSPISGHKSVSWYQQVLGQGPQFIFQYYEKEERGRGNFPDRFSARQFPNYSSELNVNALLLGDSALYLCASSLLTVNIQYFGAGTRLSVL.